This T cell receptor beta chain was identified in a study of blood T cell repertoires in COVID-19. As processed by the authors: Nucleated cell counts were estimated from reference gene primer amplification. The assay was immunoSEQ multiplex PCR, and TCRdb's table has in-frame clones only and misses some. That table supplies the V and J calls and clone size; D and trimming were determined from the DNA. Here the sample spans 76,000 or so clones, 90% to 95% being singletons. V shed 5 bases and J 2 bases; nucleotides not matched to a gene: 11. Germline lookup yields CDR1 SEHNR and CDR2 FQNEAQ (reference sequence). The CDR3 covers 16 residues.

The rearrangement joins TRBV7-9 to TRBJ2-5; the match to TRBD1 covers 7 bases. Material for sequencing was peripheral blood. This receptor was taken from a human donor in a cohort sampled during active COVID-19. The CDR3 sequence is CASSGSGDRRQETQYF. The CDR3 nucleotides read TGTGCCAGCAGCGGCTCCGGGGACAGAAGACAAGAGACCCAGTACTTC.